This TCR beta chain was identified in a study of T-cell reconstitution after alpha-beta-depleted transplantation in children. The CDR3 is 17 amino acids. V was cut by 2 bases and J by 4 bases, with 18 bases left in between. Germline CDR1 reads LGHDT; CDR2 reads YNNKEL (reference sequence). With regard to this clonotype: A read error may explain this, as a much larger clone is one base away.

Preparation of the TCRbeta library used unique molecular identifiers. TCRdb fed the PCR reads into MiXCR, producing one record per CDR3 protein. The data contain about 240,000 distinct CDR3 sequences, 9.5% to 15% of them seen just once; the ten biggest clones take up over 2%. The sequence derives from a human donor who donated a stem cell graft to a child with acute lymphoblastic leukemia. This specimen was PBMCs from the stem cell graft donor, taken from the stem cell graft. The chain couples TRBV3-1 to TRBJ1-3; D call uncertain. Here the CDR3 reads CASSQNTRLLEGNTIYF. In DNA form, the CDR3 reads TGTGCCAGCAGCCAAAACACAAGACTCCTGGAAGGAAACACCATATATTTT.